A single sample gave rise to the 6 T cell receptor beta chains below, sequenced in a study of PD-1 blockade in classical Hodgkin lymphoma. Exposure to brentuximab vedotin varied, and each patient had relapsed following autologous stem cell transplantation. Method: immunoSEQ multiplex PCR; TCRdb's copy keeps in-frame clones and lacks some. The sample records about 86,000 clones, 80% to 90% being singletons. The specimen comprised peripheral blood mononuclear cells (PBMCs), sampled before the second cycle of nivolumab. These receptors came from a human donor with classical Hodgkin lymphoma.

V usage is TRBV7-2 and J usage is TRBJ2-7; the D is unclear. V shed 5 bases and J shed 4 bases, with 9 bases lying between them. Germline V gives CDR1 SGHTA, CDR2 FQGNSA. CDR3 length: 12 amino acids. The CDR3 sequence is CASSPGWYEQYF. The CDR3 DNA sequence: TGTGCCAGCAGCCCCGGATGGTACGAGCAGTACTTC.

The chain is built from TRBV5-4 and TRBJ2-7, with D possibly being TRBD2 (6 bases). The CDR3 sequence is 13 residues long. Between the trimmed V and J ends, which lost 1 base and 8 bases, there was a span of 13 bases. From germline, CDR1 is SGHNT and CDR2 YYREEE (reference sequence). The CDR3 sequence: CASSLRQGGQQYF. The CDR3 nucleotides read TGTGCCAGCAGCTTGAGGCAGGGAGGTCAGCAGTACTTC.

The J gene is TRBJ2-7, the V gene TRBV7-2; tentative D call: TRBD2 (8 bases). The germline gives CDR1 SGHTA, CDR2 FQGNSA. Deletions cut 8 bases from V and 3 bases from J, with 20 bases between. This CDR3 contains 15 residues. The CDR3 nucleotides are TGTGCCAGCCGAGCCCGGGAGGGGGCGTACTACGAGCAGTACTTC. Its protein product is CASRAREGAYYEQYF.

The V call is TRBV7-2, the J call TRBJ2-7; a weak D match, TRBD2 (7 bases). V lost 5 bases to trimming and J lost 3 bases, with 14 bases between them. The CDR3 contains 14 residues. The V gene's germline CDR1 is SGHTA and CDR2 FQGNSA. CDR3 sequence reads: CASSKGGIFYEQYF. CDR3 bases: TGTGCCAGCAGCAAGGGGGGGATTTTCTACGAGCAGTACTTC.

CDR3 sequence reads: CASTLGPTSNGELFF. The CDR3 DNA reads as TGTGCCAGCACCCTCGGGCCGACTAGTAACGGGGAGCTGTTTTTT. The chain carries TRBV28 and TRBJ2-2, with D perhaps matching TRBD2 (6 bases). This CDR3 region has 15 residues. V lost 7 bases and J lost 7, with 19 bases in between. CDR1 and CDR2 from the germline V gene are MDHEN and SYDVKM.

This clone has only a few counts. The CDR3 reads CASSLQRAGTEAFF. The DNA of the CDR3 is TGTGCCAGCAGTTTACAACGGGCCGGCACTGAAGCTTTCTTT. The chain employs TRBV28 and TRBJ1-1, with D unresolved. Germline loops: CDR1 MDHEN, CDR2 SYDVKM. The V end lost 2 bases, the J end lost 4 bases, and 11 bases lay between the germline ends. CDR3 length: 14 amino acids.